This T cell receptor (beta chain) was sequenced during a study of blood T cell repertoires in COVID-19. Overall study: The United States, Italy and Spain were the sources of the acute and convalescent COVID-19 samples. The cDNA or gDNA used as material had been derived from T cells, B-cell-depleted T cells, or PBMCs.

The CDR3 length is 14 residues. V shed 6 bases and J 4 bases; nucleotides not matched to a gene: 4. Germline assignment: CDR1 SGHDN and CDR2 FVKESK. Method: immunoSEQ multiplex PCR; TCRdb's copy keeps in-frame clones and lacks some. The table lists some 500,000 clones, 88% of them singletons. Symptom resolution, clearance, or two negative PCRs marked the recovered donors of Cohort 3. The V and J genes are TRBV14 and TRBJ1-2, with TRBD1 identical over 11 bases. Input material: PBMCs or T cells enriched from blood (not recorded which). This sequence originates from a woman aged 40 to 50 who had recovered from COVID-19. The CDR3 region is CASSDGQGAYGYTF. The CDR3 DNA is TGTGCCAGCAGTGACGGACAGGGGGCCTATGGCTACACCTTC.